The 28 T cell receptor beta chains below were found in one sample sequenced in a study of OX40 agonist ivuxolimab in advanced cancers. This table comes from immunoSEQ multiplex PCR, and its TCRdb copy is limited to in-frame clones, with some not included. The table has about 61,000 clones, roughly 87% seen once; the top ten hold 3% to 4%. The sequencing used CD4+ or CD8+ T cells sorted from blood, collected in a trial of the OX40 agonist ivuxolimab. The receptors come from an adult with an advanced solid tumor such as melanoma, head and neck, liver or kidney cancer.

V is TRBV6-1 and J is TRBJ2-7; D may be TRBD1 (5 bases). With 1 base removed from V and 5 bases from J, the gap between germline ends came to 12 bases. Germline-derived CDR1 and CDR2 are MNHNS and SASEGT. The CDR3 totals 14 residues. The CDR3 DNA reads TGTGCCAGCAGTGAAGTCGCAGGGTACAACGAGCAGTACTTC. Encoded protein: CASSEVAGYNEQYF.

The rearrangement links TRBV5-5 to TRBJ1-2, with D perhaps TRBD1 (6 bases). Deletions cut 1 base from V and 8 bases from J, with 15 bases between. In germline, CDR1 is SGHKS, CDR2 YYEKEE (reference sequence). The CDR3 is made up of 14 amino acids. The CDR3 spells CASSLWGGPEGYTF. The CDR3 DNA sequence: TGTGCCAGCAGCTTGTGGGGGGGCCCGGAGGGCTACACCTTC.

The chain is built from TRBV11-2 and TRBJ2-1; TRBD2 matches 11 bases. V shed 5 bases and J 7 bases; nucleotides not matched to a gene: 10. Germline values: CDR1 SGHAT, CDR2 FQNNGV. The CDR3 is 16 amino acids. CDR3 sequence: CASSPRLAGSGNEQFF. Written as DNA, the CDR3 is TGTGCCAGCAGCCCCCGACTAGCGGGGAGTGGTAATGAGCAGTTCTTC.

The CDR3 sequence is CASSLGAMNSPLHF. The CDR3 nucleotides are TGTGCCAGCAGCTTAGGGGCAATGAATTCACCCCTCCACTTT. The chain is built from TRBV7-3 and TRBJ1-6; perhaps TRBD1 as D (5 bases). The germline V gene has CDR1 SGHTA and CDR2 FQGTGA. This CDR3 is 14 amino acids long. V lost 2 bases and J lost 7, with 9 bases in between.

This rearrangement joins TRBV7-2 to TRBJ1-5; no firm D call. V was cut by 3 bases and J by 8 bases, with 8 bases left in between. The CDR3 sequence is 12 residues long. The germline gives CDR1 SGHTA, CDR2 FQGNSA. The CDR3 region has the DNA TGTGCCAGCAGCTTTAATCTGGAGCCCCAGCATTTT. Translating gives CASSFNLEPQHF.

The chain employs TRBV11-3 and TRBJ1-1; D unclear. The V and J ends lost 1 base and 4 bases respectively, with 16 bases between them. The CDR3 is 16 residues long. The germline CDR1 and CDR2 sequences are SGHNT and YENEEA. The CDR3 spells CASSLALFAGLTEAFF. The CDR3 coding sequence is TGTGCCAGCAGCTTAGCCCTATTTGCCGGGCTCACTGAAGCTTTCTTT.

Turning to this clone: One junction end disagrees with the germline gene, perhaps due to a read error. CDR3: CASSNRGLAIF. In nucleotides, the CDR3 is TGTGCCAGCAGTAACCGGGGCCTGGCGATCTTC. The chain recombines TRBV6-6 with TRBJ2-1; TRBD1 or TRBD2 may be the D gene (5 bases each). Germline V CDR1 and CDR2: MNHNY, SVGAGI (reference sequence). The length of the CDR3 is 11 residues.

This chain uses TRBV4-2 with TRBJ1-5; no clear D. In germline, CDR1 is LGHNA, CDR2 YNFKEQ. V lost 0 bases and J lost 2, with 8 bases in between. The CDR3 extends over 15 amino acids. CDR3 sequence (DNA): TGTGCCAGCAGCCAAGAACGGGTTGGCAATCAGCCCCAGCATTTT. As protein: CASSQERVGNQPQHF.

V gene TRBV5-8 combines with J gene TRBJ2-1; TRBD2 aligns across 13 bases. Germline trimming cut 0 bases from V and 4 bases from J; bases unmatched to any gene: 7. The CDR3 is 18 residues long. Germline V lookup: CDR1 SGHTS, CDR2 YDEGEE. Here the CDR3 reads CASSLALGTSGDYNEQFF. The CDR3 DNA reads TGTGCCAGCAGCTTGGCCCTAGGGACTAGCGGGGATTACAATGAGCAGTTCTTC.

Only a few counts were recorded for this clone. The chain joins TRBV28 to TRBJ2-1, with 7 bases lining up with TRBD1. The CDR3 sequence is 11 residues long. Germline CDR1 is MDHEN and CDR2 is SYDVKM. V lost 3 bases and J lost 15; bases outside the gene matches: 5. CDR3 sequence: CASSLRGQAFF. The CDR3 DNA reads TGTGCCAGCAGTTTGAGGGGGCAGGCGTTCTTC. Looking up the rest from reference TRBV28 and TRBJ2-1 gives the full variable domain: DVKVTQSSRYLVKRTGEKVFLECVQDMDHENMFWYRQDPGLGLRLIYFSYDVKMKEKGDIPEGYSVSREKKERFSLILESASTNQTSMYLCASSLRGQAFFGPGTRLTVL.

The chain combines TRBV2 with TRBJ2-2; 7 bases match TRBD1. The ends lost 6 bases at V and 5 bases at J; junction bases unmatched: 6. Germline lookup yields CDR1 SNHLY and CDR2 FYNNEI. This CDR3 spans 14 amino acids. The CDR3: CASRYRGRTGELFF. The CDR3 DNA follows: TGTGCCAGCAGGTACAGGGGTCGTACCGGGGAGCTGTTTTTT. Full variable domain (remainder filled in from reference TRBV2 and TRBJ2-2): EPEVTQTPSHQVTQMGQEVILRCVPISNHLYFYWYRQILGQKVEFLVSFYNNEISEKSEIFDDQFSVERPDGSNFTLKIRSTKLEDSAMYFCASRYRGRTGELFFGEGSRLTVL.

The gene calls are TRBV7-3 and TRBJ2-2, with unresolved D. Germline CDR1 SGHTA, CDR2 FQGTGA. V lost 7 bases, J lost 0 bases, and 6 bases lay in between. The length of the CDR3 is 13 residues. In DNA form, the CDR3 reads TGTGCCAGCACCAGTACGAACACCGGGGAGCTGTTTTTT. This encodes CASTSTNTGELFF.

V is TRBV7-3 and J is TRBJ1-1; 7 positions agree with TRBD1. Germline-derived CDR1 and CDR2 are SGHTA and FQGTGA. V trimming: 3 bases; J trimming: 5 bases; junction bases outside the gene matches: 6. The CDR3 contains 14 residues. The CDR3 sequence: CASSLSGRGTEAFF. The CDR3 DNA follows: TGTGCCAGCAGCTTGTCGGGCAGGGGGACTGAAGCTTTCTTT.

The chain is built from TRBV18 and TRBJ1-6; a possible D gene is TRBD1 (6 bases). The CDR3 is made up of 15 amino acids. V lost 4 bases and J lost 9, with 16 bases in between. The germline V gene encodes CDR1 KGHSH and CDR2 LQKENI. For the CDR3, the DNA is TGTGCCAGCTCACTCTCGACAGGCTCTTTTTCACCCCTCCACTTT. Its protein product is CASSLSTGSFSPLHF.

The chain carries TRBV4-2 and TRBJ2-5, with D unresolved. V gave up 0 bases and J gave up 5 bases, with 4 bases separating them. The CDR3 covers 12 residues. From germline, CDR1 is LGHNA and CDR2 YNFKEQ. The CDR3 nucleotides are TGTGCCAGCAGCCAAGATCTGGAGACCCAGTACTTC. Amino acid sequence: CASSQDLETQYF.

This sequence joins TRBV27 and TRBJ1-5, with 7 bases that match TRBD1. CDR1 MNHEY and CDR2 SMNVEV come from the germline V gene (reference sequence). V lost 4 bases and J lost 8; bases outside the gene matches: 8. This CDR3 is 14 amino acids long. The CDR3 DNA reads TGTGCCAGCAGTTCCAGACAGGGACAGAAGCCCCAGCATTTT. This sequence encodes CASSSRQGQKPQHF.

The chain has TRBV5-4 and TRBJ2-5; D gene uncertain. V was shortened by 1 base and J by 3 bases, with 7 bases between the two germline ends. The length of the CDR3 is 13 residues. The germline V gene has CDR1 SGHNT and CDR2 YYREEE (reference sequence). The CDR3 loop reads CASSLNIEETQYF. CDR3 DNA sequence: TGTGCCAGCAGCTTGAACATAGAAGAGACCCAGTACTTC.

This clone has only one observation. V usage is TRBV19 and J usage is TRBJ1-5; weak D call: TRBD1 (5 bases). In germline, CDR1 is LNHDA, CDR2 SQIVND (reference sequence). Trimming removed 8 bases at V and 7 bases at J, with 18 bases between. The CDR3 covers 14 residues. The CDR3 region has the DNA TGTGCCAGTTGGGTGGGGGGTTCCCGGCAGCCCCAGCATTTT. Amino acids: CASWVGGSRQPQHF. The complete variable domain, with remaining parts taken from reference TRBV19 and TRBJ1-5, reads DGGITQSPKYLFRKEGQNVTLSCEQNLNHDAMYWYRQDPGQGLRLIYYSQIVNDFQKGDIAEGYSVSREKKESFPLTVTSAQKNPTAFYLCASWVGGSRQPQHFGDGTRLSIL.

CDR3 sequence reads: CASSVQGYKETQYF. In nucleotides, the CDR3 is TGTGCCAGCAGTGTTCAGGGGTACAAGGAGACCCAGTACTTC. This chain joins TRBV2 and TRBJ2-5, with D possibly being TRBD1 (6 bases). V lost 4 bases to trimming and J lost 5 bases, with 14 bases between them. Germline assignment: CDR1 SNHLY and CDR2 FYNNEI. There are 14 residues in the CDR3.

The genes are TRBV7-2 and TRBJ2-7; 7 bases map to TRBD2. Trimming at V came to 6 bases and at J to 1 base, leaving 9 bases not matched to a gene. This CDR3 spans 15 amino acids. Germline CDR1 and CDR2: SGHTA and FQGNSA. The DNA for the CDR3 is TGTGCCAGCAGTCGGGGAGGGCCAGGTTCCTACGAGCAGTACTTC. Its translation: CASSRGGPGSYEQYF.

This chain connects TRBV7-6 to TRBJ2-5; 10 bases map to TRBD2. This CDR3 region has 18 residues. Germline loops: CDR1 SGHVS, CDR2 FNYEAQ. V shed 5 bases, J shed 2 bases, and the junction held 14 bases outside the gene matches. This CDR3 is CASSLVGFGLAEQETQYF. The CDR3 region has the DNA TGTGCCAGCAGCCTGGTGGGGTTCGGACTAGCGGAACAAGAGACCCAGTACTTC.

CDR3 coding DNA: TGCGCCAGCAGCCAGGGACTCCTAAGCACAGATACGCAGTATTTT. This translates into CASSQGLLSTDTQYF. The chain combines TRBV5-1 with TRBJ2-3; the D gene is possibly TRBD2 (6 bases). Germline V gives CDR1 SGHRS, CDR2 YFSETQ. The V end was cut by 4 bases, the J end by 0 bases, with 12 bases between. The CDR3 sequence is 15 residues long.

This chain uses TRBV5-4 with TRBJ2-6; no firm D call. CDR1 and CDR2 from the germline V gene are SGHNT and YYREEE (reference sequence). This CDR3 contains 16 residues. Trimming stripped 0 bases from V and 1 base from J, with 8 bases between. This CDR3 is CASSLAKGSGANVLTF. Written as DNA, the CDR3 is TGTGCCAGCAGCTTGGCCAAGGGTTCTGGGGCCAACGTCCTGACTTTC.

J is TRBJ1-5 and V is TRBV15, with a weak D call TRBD1 (6 bases). The CDR3 runs 17 residues. Germline values: CDR1 LNHNV, CDR2 YYDKDF (reference sequence). V dropped 2 bases and J dropped 4 bases, with 18 bases sitting between them. The CDR3 protein is CATSRSEGRGMNQPQHF. CDR3 DNA sequence: TGTGCCACCAGCAGATCTGAGGGGAGGGGGATGAATCAGCCCCAGCATTTT.

This chain joins TRBV5-1 and TRBJ1-6, with 8 bases identical to TRBD1. CDR3 length: 16 amino acids. V was pared by 0 bases and J by 8 bases, with 7 bases of the junction left unmatched. Per germline, CDR1 SGHRS and CDR2 YFSETQ. The CDR3 DNA reads TGCGCCAGCAGCTTGGCACCGGGACAGGAGTATTCACCCCTCCACTTT. Amino acids: CASSLAPGQEYSPLHF.

This chain joins TRBV7-8 and TRBJ2-7; perhaps TRBD2 as D (6 bases). CDR3 length: 15 residues. Trimming removed 3 bases at V and 0 bases at J, with 12 bases between. CDR1 SGHVS and CDR2 FQNEAQ come from the germline V gene. CDR3 nucleotides: TGTGCCAGCAGCTTTGTGGAGGGGAGCTCCTACGAGCAGTACTTC. Translated, it gives CASSFVEGSSYEQYF.

This clone occurred once. The chain recombines TRBV30 with TRBJ1-6; the D gene is possibly TRBD1 (6 bases). This CDR3 has 15 residues. Trimming shortened V by 4 bases and J by 8 bases, and 18 bases separated the two germline ends. Germline lookup yields CDR1 GTSNPN and CDR2 SVGIG (reference sequence). As DNA, the CDR3 is TGTGCCTGGATACCCACCAGGGGAGGGGATTCACCCCTCCACTTT. Translating it yields CAWIPTRGGDSPLHF. Variable domain in full (rest from reference TRBV30 and TRBJ1-6): SQTIHQWPATLVQPVGSPLSLECTVEGTSNPNLYWYRQAAGRGLQLLFYSVGIGQISSEVPQNLSASRPQDRQFILSSKKLLLSDSGFYLCAWIPTRGGDSPLHFGNGTRLTVT.

This rearrangement joins TRBV11-2 to TRBJ2-3; D may be TRBD1 or TRBD2 (6 bases each). Germline CDR1 is SGHAT and CDR2 is FQNNGV. V lost 7 bases to trimming and J lost 2 bases, with 16 bases between them. The CDR3 contains 15 residues. The DNA for the CDR3 is TGTGCCAGCACGTCTACGGGGGCAATCACAGATACGCAGTATTTT. Translation gives CASTSTGAITDTQYF.